The rows below give T cell receptor beta chains drawn from one sample of a study of shared clonotypes between healthy human individuals. Profiling relied on immunoSEQ multiplex PCR, and the TCRdb table lists in-frame clones only, not all of them. The data show some 2,500,000 clones, 85% to 95% seen once. The sequenced material came from naive CD4+ T cells from PBMCs. All receptors come from a man aged 18 to 29 in good health. Some clones in this sample may be carry-over from other donors' samples. Each CDR3 is given with its conserved first and last residue. A D gene is named only where the DNA matches it firmly. Rows may omit the clone size; those that give it use once, few, many or a size class.

V,D,J,size,DNA,CDR3
TRBV28,.,TRBJ2-7,once,TGTGCCAGCAGTCCCGGAGGAGCCTACCAGGGTTACGAGCAGTACTTC,CASSPGGAYQGYEQYF
TRBV5-1,TRBD2,TRBJ2-1,.,TGCGCCAGCAGCTTTGGAGCGGGATACGAGAATGAGCAGTTCTTC,CASSFGAGYENEQFF
TRBV11-3,.,TRBJ2-7,.,TGTGCCAGCAGCGGGGTGGGGGACGAGCAGTACTTC,CASSGVGDEQYF
TRBV30,.,TRBJ1-4,once,TGTGCCTGGAGGGAAGGGACTTATGAAAAACTGTTTTTT,CAWREGTYEKLFF
TRBV5-1,.,TRBJ1-4,.,TGCGCCAGCAAGGCAGACCCTAATGAAAAACTGTTTTTT,CASKADPNEKLFF
TRBV2,.,TRBJ1-5,.,TGTGCCAGCAGTGAGTCCGTTCAGGGCAATCAGCCCCAGCATTTT,CASSESVQGNQPQHF
TRBV12-5,TRBD1,TRBJ2-3,.,TGTGCTAGTGGTTTGGTCGGGACAGCAGATACGCAGTATTTT,CASGLVGTADTQYF
TRBV15,TRBD1,TRBJ1-1,.,TGTGCCACCAGCAGAGATACCGGGACAGAGGCTTTCTTT,CATSRDTGTEAFF
TRBV9,.,TRBJ2-7,.,TGTGCCAGCAGTGGACCGTCTGGGCGGGAGCAGTACTTC,CASSGPSGREQYF
TRBV6-1,.,TRBJ1-2,.,TGTGCCAGCACCTGGGAGGGGTATGGCTACACCTTC,CASTWEGYGYTF
TRBV28,.,TRBJ2-7,.,TGTGCCAGCAGGACAGTCACCTACGAGCAGTACTTC,CASRTVTYEQYF
TRBV27,.,TRBJ2-1,.,TGTGCCAGCAGTTTGAGGTCGAATGAGCAGTTCTTC,CASSLRSNEQFF
TRBV10-3,TRBD2,TRBJ2-2,.,TGTGCCATCAGTGTTATAGCGGGAGGGCCCTTCGGGGAGCTGTTTTTT,CAISVIAGGPFGELFF
TRBV28,.,TRBJ2-4,.,TGTGCCAGCAGTTTTCGGACAGTAGCCAAAAACATTCAGTACTTC,CASSFRTVAKNIQYF
TRBV6-6,.,TRBJ1-1,.,TGTGCCAGCAGCCCTGGGGGGACTGAAGCTTTCTTT,CASSPGGTEAFF